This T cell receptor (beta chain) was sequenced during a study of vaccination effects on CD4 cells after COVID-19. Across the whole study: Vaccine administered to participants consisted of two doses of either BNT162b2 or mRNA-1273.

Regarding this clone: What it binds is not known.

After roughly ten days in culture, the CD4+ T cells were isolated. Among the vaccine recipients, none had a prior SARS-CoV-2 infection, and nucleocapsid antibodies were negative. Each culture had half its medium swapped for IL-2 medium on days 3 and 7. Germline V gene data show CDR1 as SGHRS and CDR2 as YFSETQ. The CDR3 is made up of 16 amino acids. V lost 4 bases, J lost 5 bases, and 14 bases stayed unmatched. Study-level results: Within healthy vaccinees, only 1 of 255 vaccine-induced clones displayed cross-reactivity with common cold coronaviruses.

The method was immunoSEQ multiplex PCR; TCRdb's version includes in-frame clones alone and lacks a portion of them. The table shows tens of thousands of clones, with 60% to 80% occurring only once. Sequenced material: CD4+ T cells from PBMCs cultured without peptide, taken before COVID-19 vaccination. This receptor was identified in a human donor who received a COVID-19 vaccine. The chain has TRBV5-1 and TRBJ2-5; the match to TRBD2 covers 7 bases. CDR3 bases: TGCGCCAGCAGCCCCCCTAGCGGCGGCGGTAAGGAGACCCAGTACTTC. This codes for CASSPPSGGGKETQYF.